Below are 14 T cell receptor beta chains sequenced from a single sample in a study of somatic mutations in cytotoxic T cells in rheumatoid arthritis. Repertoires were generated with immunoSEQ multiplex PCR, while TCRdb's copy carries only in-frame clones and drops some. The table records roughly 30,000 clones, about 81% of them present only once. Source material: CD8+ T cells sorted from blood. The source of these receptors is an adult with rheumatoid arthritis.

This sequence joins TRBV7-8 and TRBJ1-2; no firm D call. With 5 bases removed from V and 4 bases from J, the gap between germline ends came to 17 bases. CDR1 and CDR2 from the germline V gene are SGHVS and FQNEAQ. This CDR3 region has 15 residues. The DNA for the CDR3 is TGTGCCAGCAGCCCCCACTCCGGCCAGTCCTATGGCTACACCTTC. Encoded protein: CASSPHSGQSYGYTF.

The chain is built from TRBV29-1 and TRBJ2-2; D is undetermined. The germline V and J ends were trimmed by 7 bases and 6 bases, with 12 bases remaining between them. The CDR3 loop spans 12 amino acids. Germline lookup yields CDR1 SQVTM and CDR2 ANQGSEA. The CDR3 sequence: CSGTVSAGELFF. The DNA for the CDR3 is TGCAGCGGGACGGTCTCGGCCGGGGAGCTGTTTTTT.

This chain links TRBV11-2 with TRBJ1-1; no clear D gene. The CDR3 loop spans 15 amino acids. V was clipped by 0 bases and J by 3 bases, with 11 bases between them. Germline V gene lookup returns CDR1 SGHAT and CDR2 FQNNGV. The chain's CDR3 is CASSLDRGVYTEAFF. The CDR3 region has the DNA TGTGCCAGCAGCTTAGATCGCGGGGTCTACACTGAAGCTTTCTTT.

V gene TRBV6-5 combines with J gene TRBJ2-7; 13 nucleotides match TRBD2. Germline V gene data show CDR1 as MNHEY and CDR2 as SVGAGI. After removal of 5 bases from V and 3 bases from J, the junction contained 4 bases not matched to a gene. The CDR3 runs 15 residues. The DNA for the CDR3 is TGTGCCAGCAGTACGGGGACTAGCGGGAACTACGAGCAGTACTTC. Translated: CASSTGTSGNYEQYF.

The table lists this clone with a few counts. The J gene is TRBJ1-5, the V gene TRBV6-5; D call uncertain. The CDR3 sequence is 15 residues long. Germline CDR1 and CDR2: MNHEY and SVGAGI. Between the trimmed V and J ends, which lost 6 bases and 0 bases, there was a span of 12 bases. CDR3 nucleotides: TGTGCCAGCAGGATCTGGTCTAATAGCAATCAGCCCCAGCATTTT. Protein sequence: CASRIWSNSNQPQHF.

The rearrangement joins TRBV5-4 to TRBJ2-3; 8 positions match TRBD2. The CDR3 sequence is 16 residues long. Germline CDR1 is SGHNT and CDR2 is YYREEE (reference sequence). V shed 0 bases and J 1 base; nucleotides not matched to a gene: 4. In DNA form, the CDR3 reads TGTGCCAGCAGCTTGGCTACGCGGGGGGGCACAGATACGCAGTATTTT. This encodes CASSLATRGGTDTQYF.

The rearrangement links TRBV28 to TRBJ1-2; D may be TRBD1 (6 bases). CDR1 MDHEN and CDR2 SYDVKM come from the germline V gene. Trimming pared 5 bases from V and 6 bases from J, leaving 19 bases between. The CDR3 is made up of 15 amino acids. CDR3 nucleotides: TGTGCCAGCAGTCGATGGGGGGCACGGGACGATGGCTACACCTTC. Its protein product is CASSRWGARDDGYTF.

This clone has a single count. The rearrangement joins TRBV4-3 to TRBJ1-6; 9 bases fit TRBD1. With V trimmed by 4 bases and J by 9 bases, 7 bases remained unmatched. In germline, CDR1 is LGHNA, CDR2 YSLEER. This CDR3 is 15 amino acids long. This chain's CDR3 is CASSPGQGSSSPLHF. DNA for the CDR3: TGCGCCAGCAGCCCCGGACAGGGGAGTTCTTCACCCCTCCACTTT.

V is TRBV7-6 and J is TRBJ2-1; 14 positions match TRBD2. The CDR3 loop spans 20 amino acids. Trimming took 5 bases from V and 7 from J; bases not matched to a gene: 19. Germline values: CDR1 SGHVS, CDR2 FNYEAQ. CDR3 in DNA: TGTGCCAGCAGCCCATTCAGTCGACTAGCGGGAGGGCCCCTTTGGAATGAGCAGTTCTTC. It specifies CASSPFSRLAGGPLWNEQFF. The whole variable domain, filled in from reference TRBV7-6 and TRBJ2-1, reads GAGVSQSPRYKVTKRGQDVALRCDPISGHVSLYWYRQALGQGPEFLTYFNYEAQQDKSGLPNDRFSAERPEGSISTLTIQRTEQRDSAMYRCASSPFSRLAGGPLWNEQFFGPGTRLTVL.

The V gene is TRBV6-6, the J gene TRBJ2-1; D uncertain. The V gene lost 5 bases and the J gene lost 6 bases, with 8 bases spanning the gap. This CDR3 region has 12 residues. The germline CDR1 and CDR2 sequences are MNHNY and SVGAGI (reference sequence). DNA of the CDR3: TGTGCCAGCAGTCCTGCCAGCAATGAGCAGTTCTTC. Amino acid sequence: CASSPASNEQFF.

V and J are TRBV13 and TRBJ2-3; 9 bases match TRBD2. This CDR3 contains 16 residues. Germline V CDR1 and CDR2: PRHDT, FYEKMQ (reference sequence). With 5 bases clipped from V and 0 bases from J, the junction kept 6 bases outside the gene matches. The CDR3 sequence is CASSNLAGSSTDTQYF. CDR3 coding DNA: TGTGCCAGCAGCAACCTAGCGGGATCGAGCACAGATACGCAGTATTTT.

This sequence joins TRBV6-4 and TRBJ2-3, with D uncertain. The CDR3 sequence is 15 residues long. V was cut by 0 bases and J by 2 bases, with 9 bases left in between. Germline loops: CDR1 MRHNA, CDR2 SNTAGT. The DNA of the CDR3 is TGTGCCAGCAGTGACTCGGGTATTCACACAGATACGCAGTATTTT. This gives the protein CASSDSGIHTDTQYF.

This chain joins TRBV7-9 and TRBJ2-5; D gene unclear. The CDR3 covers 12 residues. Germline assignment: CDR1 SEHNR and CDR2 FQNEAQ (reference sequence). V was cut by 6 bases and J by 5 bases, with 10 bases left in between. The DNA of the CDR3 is TGTGCCAGCAGGCAGTTGGGGGAGACCCAGTACTTC. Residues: CASRQLGETQYF.

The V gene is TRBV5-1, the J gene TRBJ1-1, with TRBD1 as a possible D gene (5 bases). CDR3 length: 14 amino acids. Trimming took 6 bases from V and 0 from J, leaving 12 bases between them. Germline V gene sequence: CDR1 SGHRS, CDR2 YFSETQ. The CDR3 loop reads CASTMTDLNTEAFF. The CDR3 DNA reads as TGCGCCAGCACCATGACAGACCTGAACACTGAAGCTTTCTTT.